One and the same sample provided the 9 T cell receptor beta chains below, sequenced in a study of identical twins. TCRdb itself ran the 5' RACE reads through MiXCR, one entry per CDR3 protein. The table lists about 530,000 distinct CDR3 sequences, about 22% of them singletons, with 0.45% to 0.5% in the top ten. The sample also formed part of further work on yellow fever vaccine responses in identical twins.

Sequenced sample: CD4+ T cells sorted from blood. These receptors all stem from a woman aged 18-29 years in good health.

This clonotype was counted only a few times. The rearrangement joins TRBV2 to TRBJ2-3; the D is unclear. V was pared by 3 bases and J by 8 bases, with 6 bases between. Germline values: CDR1 SNHLY, CDR2 FYNNEI. The CDR3 runs 11 residues. The CDR3 is CASSDAATQYF. The CDR3 DNA follows: TGTGCCAGCAGTGACGCGGCTACGCAGTATTTT. The full variable domain, its missing parts supplied by reference TRBV2 and TRBJ2-3, is EPEVTQTPSHQVTQMGQEVILRCVPISNHLYFYWYRQILGQKVEFLVSFYNNEISEKSEIFDDQFSVERPDGSNFTLKIRSTKLEDSAMYFCASSDAATQYFGPGTRLTVL.

This clonotype occurred many times. This chain connects TRBV19 to TRBJ1-5; the D gene is possibly TRBD1 (6 bases). With 0 bases removed from V and 9 bases from J, the gap between germline ends came to 9 bases. The CDR3 is 13 residues long. Germline V gene sequence: CDR1 LNHDA, CDR2 SQIVND (reference sequence). The CDR3 DNA follows: TGTGCCAGTAGTATAGATAGGGGGATGCCCCAGCATTTT. It is translated as CASSIDRGMPQHF.

This clonotype occurred once. The chain has TRBV2 and TRBJ1-1, with D possibly being TRBD1 (5 bases). Germline V CDR1 and CDR2: SNHLY, FYNNEI. The CDR3 has 15 amino acids. V shed 7 bases and J shed 1 base, with 16 bases lying between them. The DNA of the CDR3 is TGTGCCAGCAATCGGGCTGACAGTGGGAACACTGAAGCTTTCTTT. Translating gives CASNRADSGNTEAFF.

At least ten counts were recorded for this clonotype. The gene calls are TRBV4-1 and TRBJ2-1; D tentatively fits TRBD1 or TRBD2 (5 bases each). Germline V gene lookup returns CDR1 MGHRA and CDR2 YSYEKL. The CDR3 is 16 residues long. V lost 5 bases and J 8 bases, leaving 22 bases between the germline ends. This CDR3 reads CASSTPPRDLSDEQFF. CDR3 DNA: TGCGCCAGCAGCACTCCCCCCAGGGACCTTTCGGATGAGCAGTTCTTC.

This clonotype was detected only a few times. The rearrangement joins TRBV20-1 to TRBJ2-7; 10 nucleotides line up with TRBD2. The germline V gene has CDR1 DFQATT and CDR2 SNEGSKA (reference sequence). The V segment lost 5 bases and the J segment 1 base; nucleotides outside the gene matches: 5. The CDR3 has 14 amino acids. Written as DNA, the CDR3 is TGCAGTGCTCGAAGACTAGCGGGTTCCTACGAGCAGTACGTC. This gives the protein CSARRLAGSYEQYV.

This clonotype was counted only a few times. The chain has TRBV27 and TRBJ2-1; D call uncertain. CDR1 and CDR2 from the germline V gene are MNHEY and SMNVEV (reference sequence). Trimming stripped 7 bases from V and 12 bases from J, with 19 bases between. The CDR3 is made up of 13 amino acids. CDR3 nucleotide sequence: TGTGCCAGCACCCCCGCCATGAGCTTGCGGCAGTTCTTC. Protein product: CASTPAMSLRQFF.

CDR3 sequence: CASSFPLGLSGERNTGELFF. DNA for the CDR3: TGTGCCAGCAGCTTCCCGCTCGGACTATCGGGAGAGAGAAACACCGGGGAGCTGTTTTTT. The chain couples TRBV7-2 to TRBJ2-2; tentative D call: TRBD2 (6 bases). The CDR3 has 20 amino acids. Trimming cost V 3 bases and J 2 bases, with 25 bases left between them. Germline CDR1 SGHTA, CDR2 FQGNSA.

The table lists this clonotype with a few counts. CDR3 loop: CASSQTSGRGGYNEQFF. Written as DNA, the CDR3 is TGCGCCAGCAGCCAAACTAGCGGGAGAGGGGGCTACAATGAGCAGTTCTTC. The chain links TRBV4-1 to TRBJ2-1; 11 nucleotides agree with TRBD2. This CDR3 comprises 17 residues. Germline CDR1 MGHRA, CDR2 YSYEKL. V lost 2 bases and J lost 3; bases outside the gene matches: 6.

The chain has TRBV5-1 and TRBJ2-3; D gene ambiguous. The germline CDR1 and CDR2 sequences are SGHRS and YFSETQ. This CDR3 has 15 amino acids. V shed 4 bases and J shed 2 bases, with 14 bases lying between them. The CDR3 loop reads CASSRTTYLTDTQYF. The CDR3, as DNA: TGCGCCAGCAGCCGAACGACTTATCTCACAGATACGCAGTATTTT.